This TCR beta chain was sequenced for a study of cytomegalovirus exposure and HLA in healthy donors. This clone came up a few times. The antigen remains undetermined. Healthy bone marrow donors made up the cohort. From germline, CDR1 is LGHNA and CDR2 YSLEER. The CDR3 runs to 15 residues. The germline V and J ends were trimmed by 5 bases and 8 bases, with 18 bases remaining between them. Study outcomes and limitations: Listed as cytomegalovirus-associated were around 160 TCR beta chains. Trimming of TCR beta V- and J-genes showed a link, identified in a later analysis, to a missense DCLRE1C variant.

13 Jbeta primers and 60 Vbeta primers were used for the PCR. The table came from immunoSEQ multiplex PCR; TCRdb's copy has only in-frame clones and leaves some out. Here the sample spans about 120,000 clones, more than 60% being singletons. This clonotype originated in a female donor in good health and CMV-seronegative. The material sequenced was PBMCs. V is TRBV4-3 and J is TRBJ1-4, with TRBD1 as a possible D gene (6 bases). The CDR3 region is CASSNRVEEREKLFF. In DNA form, the CDR3 reads TGCGCCAGCAGCAACAGGGTCGAAGAAAGGGAAAAACTGTTTTTT.